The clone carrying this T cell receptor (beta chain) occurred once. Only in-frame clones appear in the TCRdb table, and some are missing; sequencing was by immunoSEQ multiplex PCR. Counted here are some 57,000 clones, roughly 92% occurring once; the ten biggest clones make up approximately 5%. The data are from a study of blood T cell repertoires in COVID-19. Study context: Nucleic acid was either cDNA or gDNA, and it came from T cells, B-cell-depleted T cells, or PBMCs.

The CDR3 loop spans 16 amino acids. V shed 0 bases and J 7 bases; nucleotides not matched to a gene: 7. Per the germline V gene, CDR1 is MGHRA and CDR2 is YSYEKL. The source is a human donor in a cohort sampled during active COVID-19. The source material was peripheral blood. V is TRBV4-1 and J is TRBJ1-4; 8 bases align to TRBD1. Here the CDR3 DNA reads TGCGCCAGCAGCCAAGACACCCGGGACAGGCGTGAAAAACTGTTTTTT. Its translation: CASSQDTRDRREKLFF.